This TCR beta chain is drawn from a study of PD-1 blockade in classical Hodgkin lymphoma. Study findings and constraints: CD4+ but not CD8+ TCR diversity rose significantly by C4D1.

V dropped 4 bases and J dropped 6 bases, with 17 bases sitting between them. Germline V gene lookup returns CDR1 SGHRS and CDR2 YFSETQ. This CDR3 has 15 residues. The time point denotes: cycle 4 day 1 (C4D1), after 6 weeks of nivolumab. Each patient experienced a relapse that followed autologous stem cell transplantation, and brentuximab vedotin exposure varied. Method: immunoSEQ multiplex PCR; TCRdb's copy keeps in-frame clones and lacks some. The sample comprises some 19,000 clones, around 79% of which are singletons, and 15% to 20% rests with the top ten. To note about this clone: Its antigen remains unknown.

The chain is built from TRBV5-1 and TRBJ2-1, with D perhaps matching TRBD1 or TRBD2 (5 bases each). The source was peripheral blood mononuclear cells (PBMCs), collected before the fourth cycle of nivolumab. This clonotype was sampled from a human donor with classical Hodgkin lymphoma. The CDR3 coding sequence is TGCGCCAGCAGCACCACCGGGACCACAATCAATGAGCAGTTCTTC. Translated, it gives CASSTTGTTINEQFF.